This T cell receptor (beta chain) was sequenced for a study of blood T cell repertoires in COVID-19. Turning to the study itself: Samples of COVID-19 (acute and convalescent) were obtained from the United States, Italy and Spain.

Under the authors' procedure: It was from reference gene primer amplification that nucleated cell counts were estimated. Sequenced by immunoSEQ multiplex PCR; TCRdb stores in-frame clones only, minus some. V, J and clone size are taken as reported in that table, and D and trimming were inferred from the DNA itself. The data contain under 65,000 clones, about 93% of them singletons. The V end was cut by 4 bases, the J end by 4 bases, with 7 bases between. From germline, CDR1 is SNHLY and CDR2 FYNNEI. The CDR3 runs 12 residues. This chain links TRBV2 with TRBJ1-1; maybe TRBD1 (6 bases). Sequencing input: peripheral blood. The receptor was derived from a man of 80 years or more with acute or convalescent COVID-19. DNA for the CDR3: TGTGCCAGCAGTGTAGGGGGCACTGAAGCTTTCTTT. Residues: CASSVGGTEAFF.